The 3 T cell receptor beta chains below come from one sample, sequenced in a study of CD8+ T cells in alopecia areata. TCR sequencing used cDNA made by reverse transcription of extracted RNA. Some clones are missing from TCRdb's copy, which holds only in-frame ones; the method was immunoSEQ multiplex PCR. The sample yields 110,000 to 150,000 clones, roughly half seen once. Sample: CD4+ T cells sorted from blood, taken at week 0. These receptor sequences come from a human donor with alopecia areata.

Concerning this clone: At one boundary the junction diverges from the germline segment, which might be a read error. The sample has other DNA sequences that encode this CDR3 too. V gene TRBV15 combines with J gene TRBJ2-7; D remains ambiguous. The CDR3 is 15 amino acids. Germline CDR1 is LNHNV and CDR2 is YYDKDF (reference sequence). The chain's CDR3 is CATSRDPHSNYEQYF. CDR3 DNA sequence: TGCGCCACCAGCAGAGATCCCCACAGTAACTACGAGCAGTACTTC.

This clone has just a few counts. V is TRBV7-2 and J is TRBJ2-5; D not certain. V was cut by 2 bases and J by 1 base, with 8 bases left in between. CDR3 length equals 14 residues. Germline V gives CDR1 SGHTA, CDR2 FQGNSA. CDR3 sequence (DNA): TGTGCCAGCAGCTTAAGCCATGGCCAAGAGACCCAGTACTTC. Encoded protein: CASSLSHGQETQYF.

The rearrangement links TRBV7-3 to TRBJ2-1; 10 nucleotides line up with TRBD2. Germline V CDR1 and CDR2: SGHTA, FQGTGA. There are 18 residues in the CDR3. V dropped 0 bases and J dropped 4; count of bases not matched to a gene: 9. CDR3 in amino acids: CASSLTNLAGALYNEQFF. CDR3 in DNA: TGTGCCAGCAGCTTAACGAACCTAGCGGGAGCTTTGTACAATGAGCAGTTCTTC.